This T cell receptor beta chain stems from a study of regulatory T cells in long-lasting Graves disease. Trimming took off 4 bases at V and 4 bases at J, with 16 bases between the two ends. CDR3 length: 15 residues. Germline V CDR1 and CDR2: SNHLY, FYNNEI. Libraries of TCR beta came from iRepertoire HTBI primers plus Arm-PCR of CDR3 regions. TCRdb independently ran MiXCR on the multiplex PCR reads; one entry per CDR3 protein. The sample lists under 800,000 distinct CDR3 sequences; 15% to 20% were seen once. Time point reported: newly diagnosed GD, antithyroid drugs for less than 3 months. PBMCs provided the RNA from which the TCR library was made. Sample share makes this clonotype large. These sequences were also reported in another study, on T cells in Graves' hyperthyroidism and ophthalmopathy.

The sequences come from peripheral blood mononuclear cells (PBMCs), collected at new diagnosis, from a patient treated with antithyroid drugs. This chain joins TRBV2 and TRBJ1-2; D ambiguous. The clonotype originates from a woman in her twenties or thirties with Graves disease. This chain's CDR3 is CASSVGRRLLYGYTF. CDR3 DNA sequence: TGTGCCAGCAGTGTAGGCCGAAGGCTCCTCTATGGCTACACCTTC.